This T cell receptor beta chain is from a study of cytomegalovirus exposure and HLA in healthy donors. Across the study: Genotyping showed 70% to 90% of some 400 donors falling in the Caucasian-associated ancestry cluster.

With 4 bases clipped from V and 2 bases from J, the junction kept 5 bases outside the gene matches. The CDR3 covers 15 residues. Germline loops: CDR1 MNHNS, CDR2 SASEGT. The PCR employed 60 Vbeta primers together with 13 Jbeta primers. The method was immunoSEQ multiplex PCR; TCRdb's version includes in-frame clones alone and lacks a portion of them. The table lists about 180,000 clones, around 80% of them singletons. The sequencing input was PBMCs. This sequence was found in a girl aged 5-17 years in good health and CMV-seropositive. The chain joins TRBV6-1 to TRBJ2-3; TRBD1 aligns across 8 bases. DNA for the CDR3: TGTGCCAGCAGTGGACAGGGGCCCCCCACAGATACGCAGTATTTT. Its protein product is CASSGQGPPTDTQYF.